The present entry profiles one TCR beta chain with its context. Its cognate antigen is unknown. TCRdb's table, derived via immunoSEQ multiplex PCR, lists solely in-frame clones and lacks some. The sample consists of 95,000 to 130,000 clones, roughly 92% of them appearing once. This entry belongs to a study of T cell responses to AZD1222 COVID-19 vaccine. Whole-study findings and limits: None of the repertoires were sampled until the peak T cell response had passed. Reportedly, nearly half the spike-specific TCRs target unmutated variant regions. Recipients of two AZD1222 doses showed rising Spike-specific TCR breadth and depth.

The CDR3 has 16 residues. V shed 3 bases and J shed 6 bases, with 17 bases lying between them. CDR1 LNHDA and CDR2 SQIVND come from the germline V gene (reference sequence). This rearrangement joins TRBV19 to TRBJ2-2; maybe TRBD1 (6 bases). This TCR came from an adult who received the AZD1222 COVID-19 vaccine. This material consisted of peripheral blood, taken 28 days after the second AZD1222 dose. The CDR3 DNA sequence: TGTGCCAGTAGTATCCAAGCCAACAGGGTTCCCGGGGAGCTGTTTTTT. This translates into CASSIQANRVPGELFF.